This T cell receptor delta chain was obtained from a study of gammadelta T cells in human blood (dated by TCRdb to 2020 to 2021). Libraries were constructed by RT-PCR. TCRdb lists the instrument as Illumina MiSeq. For TCRdb, the public reads were processed anew by CATT, and duplicate DNA sequences were folded into one row. The sample table shows approximately 1,000 delta-chain clones, and roughly a fifth are seen once. Less than 20% of the sample is in the top ten clones. Broad study findings and their caveats: According to the study, polyclonal expansion of innate gamma-delta T cells immediately after birth appeared to be driven by microbial exposure.

Comment on this clone: Its antigen target is currently unknown. The TCRdb protein comes from a much larger clone and disagrees with this DNA's translation at residue 3, likely due to a read error; the protein given here is derived from the DNA.

As encoded in the germline V gene, CDR1 is GEAIGNYY while CDR2 is EKD. The CDR3 holds 18 amino acids from the cysteine to the phenylalanine. The only DNA kept is the CDR3, 54 bases in frame from the first base. The sequence was collected from a human donor. The sample comprised Vgamma9Vdelta2 gamma-delta T cells from infant blood. The rearrangement combines TRDV2 with TRDJ3, and possibly TRDD3, on 6 matching bases. The CDR3 amino acid sequence is: CASDTGWGVSWDTRQMFF. The nucleotide sequence reads TGTGCCAGTGACACCGGATGGGGGGTTTCCTGGGACACCCGACAGATGTTTTTC.